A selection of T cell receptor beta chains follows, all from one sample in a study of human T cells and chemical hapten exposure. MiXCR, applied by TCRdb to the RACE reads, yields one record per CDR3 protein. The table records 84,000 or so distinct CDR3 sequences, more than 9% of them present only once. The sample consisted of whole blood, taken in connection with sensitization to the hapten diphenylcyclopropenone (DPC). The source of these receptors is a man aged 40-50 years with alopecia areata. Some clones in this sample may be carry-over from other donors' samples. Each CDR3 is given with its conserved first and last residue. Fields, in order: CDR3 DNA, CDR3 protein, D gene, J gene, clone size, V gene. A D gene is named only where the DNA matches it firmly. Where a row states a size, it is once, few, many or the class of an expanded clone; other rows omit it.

cdr3_nt: TGCAGTGCTAAAGGAACAGGGACGCAGCCCCAGCATTTT
cdr3_aa: CSAKGTGTQPQHF
d_call: -
j_call: TRBJ1-5
clone_size: -
v_call: TRBV20-1

cdr3_nt: TGCAGTGCTACAGGACAGGGTGGCTATGGCTACACCTTC
cdr3_aa: CSATGQGGYGYTF
d_call: TRBD1
j_call: TRBJ1-2
clone_size: -
v_call: TRBV20-1

cdr3_nt: TGTGCCACCGCCGGGGGCCCTCAAGAGACCCAGTACTTC
cdr3_aa: CATAGGPQETQYF
d_call: -
j_call: TRBJ2-5
clone_size: -
v_call: TRBV24-1

cdr3_nt: TGCAGCGTCCGCGGGTCAGGGAATAGGGACTATGGCTACACCTTC
cdr3_aa: CSVRGSGNRDYGYTF
d_call: -
j_call: TRBJ1-2
clone_size: many
v_call: TRBV29-1

cdr3_nt: TGCAGTGCTCAGGGACAGGGTAATTTAGCGTTCTACAATGAGCAGTTCTTC
cdr3_aa: CSAQGQGNLAFYNEQFF
d_call: TRBD1
j_call: TRBJ2-1
clone_size: few
v_call: TRBV20-1

cdr3_nt: TGCGCCAGCAGCTTGGACCATAATGAAAAACTGTTTTTT
cdr3_aa: CASSLDHNEKLFF
d_call: -
j_call: TRBJ1-4
clone_size: few
v_call: TRBV5-1

cdr3_nt: TGTGCCAGCAGCTTAGATGTGTTGGGATTCCAGCCCCAGCATTTT
cdr3_aa: CASSLDVLGFQPQHF
d_call: -
j_call: TRBJ1-5
clone_size: -
v_call: TRBV7-2

cdr3_nt: TGTGCCAGCAGCATGGTCCGGACTAGCCCTACAGATACGCAGTATTTT
cdr3_aa: CASSMVRTSPTDTQYF
d_call: TRBD2
j_call: TRBJ2-3
clone_size: -
v_call: TRBV7-8

cdr3_nt: TGTGCCAGCAGCTTGTATGGAGGGGGAGAGACCCAGTACTTC
cdr3_aa: CASSLYGGGETQYF
d_call: -
j_call: TRBJ2-5
clone_size: many
v_call: TRBV5-8

cdr3_nt: TGTGCCAGCAGCTCTTCATCAGGGAACGTTGGCAATCAGCCCCAGCATTTT
cdr3_aa: CASSSSSGNVGNQPQHF
d_call: -
j_call: TRBJ1-5
clone_size: once
v_call: TRBV7-8

cdr3_nt: TGCGCCAGCAGCAGGGGGGGCAATCAGCCCCAGCATTTT
cdr3_aa: CASSRGGNQPQHF
d_call: TRBD1
j_call: TRBJ1-5
clone_size: many
v_call: TRBV23-1